The TCR beta chain under discussion was sequenced for a study of T cell responses to AZD1222 COVID-19 vaccine. Assay: immunoSEQ multiplex PCR; the TCRdb copy retains only in-frame clones and omits some. The table includes some 150,000 clones, 85% to 95% detected once. Turning to this clone: Its specificity is unknown.

The germline V gene has CDR1 SGHRS and CDR2 YFSETQ. V lost 4 bases, J lost 2 bases, and 7 bases stayed unmatched. The CDR3 covers 15 residues. Findings of the study overall: Donors in the cohort were predominantly white British and more often female, and clonal diversity was possibly underestimated. All repertoire sampling was performed exclusively after the peak T cell response. Close to half of spike-specific TCRs reportedly recognize unmutated variant regions.

This receptor was identified in an adult in good health. Sequenced material: peripheral blood, taken on day 0 of AZD1222 vaccination. The genes are TRBV5-1 and TRBJ2-7; 9 bases fit TRBD1. The CDR3 loop reads CASSTSGTGTYEQYF. The DNA for the CDR3 is TGCGCCAGCAGCACATCCGGGACAGGGACCTACGAGCAGTACTTC.